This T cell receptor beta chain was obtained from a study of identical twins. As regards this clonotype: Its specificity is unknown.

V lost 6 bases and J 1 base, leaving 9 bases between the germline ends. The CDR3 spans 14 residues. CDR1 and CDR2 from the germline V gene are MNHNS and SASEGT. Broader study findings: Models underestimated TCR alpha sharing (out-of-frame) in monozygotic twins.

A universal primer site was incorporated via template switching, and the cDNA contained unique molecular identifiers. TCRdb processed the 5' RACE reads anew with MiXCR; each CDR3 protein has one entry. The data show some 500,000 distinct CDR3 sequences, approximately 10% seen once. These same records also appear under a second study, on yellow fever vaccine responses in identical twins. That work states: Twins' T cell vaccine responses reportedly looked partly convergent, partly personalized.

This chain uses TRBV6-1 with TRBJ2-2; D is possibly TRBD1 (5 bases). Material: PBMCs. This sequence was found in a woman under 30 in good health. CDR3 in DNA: TGTGCCAGCAGAACCCAGGGGAACACCGGGGAGCTGTTTTTT. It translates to CASRTQGNTGELFF.